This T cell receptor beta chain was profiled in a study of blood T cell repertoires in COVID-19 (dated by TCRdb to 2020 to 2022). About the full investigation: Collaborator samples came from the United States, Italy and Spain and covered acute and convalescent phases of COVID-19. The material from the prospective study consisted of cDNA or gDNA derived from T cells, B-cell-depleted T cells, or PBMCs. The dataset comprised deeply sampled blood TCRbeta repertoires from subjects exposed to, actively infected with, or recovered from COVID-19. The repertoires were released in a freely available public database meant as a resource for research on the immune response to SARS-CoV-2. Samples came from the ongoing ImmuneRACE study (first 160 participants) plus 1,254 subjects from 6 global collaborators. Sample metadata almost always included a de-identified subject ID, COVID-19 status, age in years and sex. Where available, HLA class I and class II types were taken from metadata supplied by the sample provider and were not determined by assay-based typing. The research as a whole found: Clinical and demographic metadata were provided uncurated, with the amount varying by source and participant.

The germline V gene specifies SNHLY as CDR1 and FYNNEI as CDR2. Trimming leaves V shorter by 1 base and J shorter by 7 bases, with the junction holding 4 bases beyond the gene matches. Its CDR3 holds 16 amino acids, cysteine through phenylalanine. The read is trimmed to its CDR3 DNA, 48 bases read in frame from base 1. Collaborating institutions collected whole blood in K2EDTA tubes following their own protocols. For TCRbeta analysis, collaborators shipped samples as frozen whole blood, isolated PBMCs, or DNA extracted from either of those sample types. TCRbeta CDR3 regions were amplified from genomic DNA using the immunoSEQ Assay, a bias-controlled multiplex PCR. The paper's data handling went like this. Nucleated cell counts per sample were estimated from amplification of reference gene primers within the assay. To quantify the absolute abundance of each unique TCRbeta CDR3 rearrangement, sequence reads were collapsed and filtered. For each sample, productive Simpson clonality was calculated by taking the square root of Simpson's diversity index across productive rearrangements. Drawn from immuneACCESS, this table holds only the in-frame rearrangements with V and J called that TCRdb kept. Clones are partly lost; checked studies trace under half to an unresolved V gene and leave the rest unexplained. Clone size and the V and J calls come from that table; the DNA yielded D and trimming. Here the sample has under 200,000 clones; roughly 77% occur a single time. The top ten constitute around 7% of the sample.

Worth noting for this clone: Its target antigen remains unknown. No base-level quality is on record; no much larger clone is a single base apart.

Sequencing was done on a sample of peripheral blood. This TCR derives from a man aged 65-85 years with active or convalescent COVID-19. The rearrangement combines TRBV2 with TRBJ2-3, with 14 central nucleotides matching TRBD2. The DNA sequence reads TGTGCCAGCAGTGAAGGACTAGCGGGAGGGTTATATACGCAGTATTTT. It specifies CASSEGLAGGLYTQYF.